Below, one T cell receptor (beta chain) is given with its context. Using immunoSEQ multiplex PCR, the repertoire was profiled, and TCRdb retains in-frame clones only, with some absent. The sample has approximately 230,000 clones; over 75% are singletons. This specimen comes from a study of blood T cell repertoires in COVID-19. Study overall: T cells, B-cell-depleted T cells, or PBMCs supplied cDNA or gDNA.

Germline CDR1 reads LNHDA; CDR2 reads SQIVND (reference sequence). The junction had 6 bases not matched to a gene; V was cut back by 0 bases and J by 5 bases. CDR3 length: 15 residues. Participants were aged about 18 to 90 years from approximately 25 US areas. Two negative PCRs, clearance, or symptom resolution were required of recovered Cohort 3 donors. The sample was PBMCs or T cells enriched from blood (not recorded which). This TCR was recovered from a man aged 35 to 55 who had recovered from COVID-19. The rearrangement links TRBV19 to TRBJ2-5, with TRBD2 matching over 7 bases. CDR3 coding DNA: TGTGCCAGTAGTATAGAACGGACTAGTGCGGAGACCCAGTACTTC. Encoded protein: CASSIERTSAETQYF.